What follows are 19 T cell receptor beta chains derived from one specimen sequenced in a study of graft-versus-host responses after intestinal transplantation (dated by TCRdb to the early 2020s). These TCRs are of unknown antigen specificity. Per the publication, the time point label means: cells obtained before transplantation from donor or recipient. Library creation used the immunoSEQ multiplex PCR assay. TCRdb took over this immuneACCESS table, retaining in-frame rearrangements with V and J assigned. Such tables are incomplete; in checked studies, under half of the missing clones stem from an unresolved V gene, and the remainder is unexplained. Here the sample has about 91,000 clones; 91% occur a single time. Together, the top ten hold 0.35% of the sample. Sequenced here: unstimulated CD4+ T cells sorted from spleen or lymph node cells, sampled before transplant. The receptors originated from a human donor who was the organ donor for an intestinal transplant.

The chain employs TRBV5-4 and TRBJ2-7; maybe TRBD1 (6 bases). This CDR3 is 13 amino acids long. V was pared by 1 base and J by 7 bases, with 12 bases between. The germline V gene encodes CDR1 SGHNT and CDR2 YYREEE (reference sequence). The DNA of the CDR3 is TGTGCCAGCAGCTTGCGACAGGCTGGGGAGCAGTACTTC. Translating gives CASSLRQAGEQYF.

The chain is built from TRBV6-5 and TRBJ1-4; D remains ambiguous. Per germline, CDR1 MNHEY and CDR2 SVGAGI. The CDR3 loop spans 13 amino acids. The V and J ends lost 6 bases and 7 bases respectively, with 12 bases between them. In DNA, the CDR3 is TGTGCCAGCAGCCCCCATAACGGTGAAAAACTGTTTTTT. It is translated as CASSPHNGEKLFF.

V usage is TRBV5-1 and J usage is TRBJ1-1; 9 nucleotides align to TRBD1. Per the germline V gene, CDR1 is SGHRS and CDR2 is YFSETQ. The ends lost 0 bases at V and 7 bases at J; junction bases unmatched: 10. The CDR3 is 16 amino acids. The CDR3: CASSLVRTGVEGEAFF. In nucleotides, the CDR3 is TGCGCCAGCAGCTTGGTCCGGACAGGGGTTGAGGGTGAAGCTTTCTTT.

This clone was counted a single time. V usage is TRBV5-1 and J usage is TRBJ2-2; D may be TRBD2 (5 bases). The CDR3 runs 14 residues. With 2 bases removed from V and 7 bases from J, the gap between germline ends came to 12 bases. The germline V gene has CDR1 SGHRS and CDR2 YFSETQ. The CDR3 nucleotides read TGCGCCAGCAGCTTTGCCGGGGTGGACGGGGAGCTGTTTTTT. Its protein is CASSFAGVDGELFF.

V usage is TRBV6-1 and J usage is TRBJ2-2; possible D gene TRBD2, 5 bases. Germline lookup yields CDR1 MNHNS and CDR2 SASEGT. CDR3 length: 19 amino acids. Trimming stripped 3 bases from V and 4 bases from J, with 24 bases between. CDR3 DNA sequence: TGTGCCAGCAGTGATGGGAGAACTAGTCTAGGGTTTAGCACCGGGGAGCTGTTTTTT. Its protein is CASSDGRTSLGFSTGELFF.

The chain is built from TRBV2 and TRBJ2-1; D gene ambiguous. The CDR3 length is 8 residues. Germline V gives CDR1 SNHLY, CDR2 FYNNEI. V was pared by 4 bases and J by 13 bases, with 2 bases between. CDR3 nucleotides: TGTGCCAGCAGTGTACAGTTCTTC. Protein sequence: CASSVQFF.

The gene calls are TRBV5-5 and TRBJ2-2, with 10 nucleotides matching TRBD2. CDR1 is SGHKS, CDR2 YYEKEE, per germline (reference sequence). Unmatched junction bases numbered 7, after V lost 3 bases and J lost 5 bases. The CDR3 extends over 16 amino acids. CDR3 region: CASSSDVAGGTGELFF. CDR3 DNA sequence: TGTGCCAGCAGCTCCGACGTAGCGGGAGGTACCGGGGAGCTGTTTTTT.

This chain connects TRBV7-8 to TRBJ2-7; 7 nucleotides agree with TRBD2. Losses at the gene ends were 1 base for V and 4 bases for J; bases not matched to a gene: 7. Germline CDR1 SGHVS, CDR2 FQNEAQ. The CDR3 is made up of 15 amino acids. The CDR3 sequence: CASSLGSSGRYEQYF. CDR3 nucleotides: TGTGCCAGCAGCTTAGGCTCTAGCGGAAGGTACGAGCAGTACTTC.

The CDR3 DNA follows: TGTGCCAGCAGCTTAGTAGGAGGAGCCGGTAAGAACACTGAAGCTTTCTTT. This gives the protein CASSLVGGAGKNTEAFF. The V and J genes are TRBV7-9 and TRBJ1-1; D not certain. Germline V gene lookup returns CDR1 SEHNR and CDR2 FQNEAQ (reference sequence). Trimming took off 1 base at V and 1 base at J, with 16 bases between the two ends. This CDR3 has 17 residues.

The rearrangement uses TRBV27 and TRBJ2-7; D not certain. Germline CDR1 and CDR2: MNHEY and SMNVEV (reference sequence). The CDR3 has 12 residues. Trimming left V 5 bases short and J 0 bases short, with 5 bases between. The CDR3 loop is CASSLSSYEQYF. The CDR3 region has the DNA TGTGCCAGCAGTCTTAGCTCCTACGAGCAGTACTTC.

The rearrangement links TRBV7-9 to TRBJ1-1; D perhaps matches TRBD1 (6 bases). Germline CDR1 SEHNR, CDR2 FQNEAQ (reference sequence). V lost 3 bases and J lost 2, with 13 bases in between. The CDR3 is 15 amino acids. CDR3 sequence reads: CASSLRAGENTEAFF. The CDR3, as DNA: TGTGCCAGCAGCTTGAGGGCAGGGGAAAACACTGAAGCTTTCTTT. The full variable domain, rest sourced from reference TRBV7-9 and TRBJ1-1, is DTGVSQNPRHKITKRGQNVTFRCDPISEHNRLYWYRQTLGQGPEFLTYFQNEAQLEKSRLLSDRFSAERPKGSFSTLEIQRTEQGDSAMYLCASSLRAGENTEAFFGQGTRLTVV.

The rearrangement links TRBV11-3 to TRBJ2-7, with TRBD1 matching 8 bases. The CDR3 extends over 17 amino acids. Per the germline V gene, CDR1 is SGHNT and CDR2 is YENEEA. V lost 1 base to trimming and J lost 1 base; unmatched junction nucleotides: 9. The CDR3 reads CASSLGVSGQASYEQYF. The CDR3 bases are TGTGCCAGCAGCTTAGGGGTCTCGGGACAGGCTTCCTACGAGCAGTACTTC.

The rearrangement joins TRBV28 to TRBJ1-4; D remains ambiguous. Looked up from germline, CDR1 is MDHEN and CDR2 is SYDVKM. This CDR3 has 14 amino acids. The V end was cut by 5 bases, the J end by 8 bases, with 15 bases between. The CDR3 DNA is TGTGCCAGCAGTCCCCGCGGCGGTTTAGAAAAACTGTTTTTT. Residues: CASSPRGGLEKLFF.

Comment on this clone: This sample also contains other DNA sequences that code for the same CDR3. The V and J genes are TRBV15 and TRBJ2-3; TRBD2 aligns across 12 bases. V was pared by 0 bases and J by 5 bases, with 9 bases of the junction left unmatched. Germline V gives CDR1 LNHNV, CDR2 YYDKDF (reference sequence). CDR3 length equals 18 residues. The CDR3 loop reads CATSRDSASGGAGDTQYF. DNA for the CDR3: TGTGCCACCAGCAGAGATTCGGCTAGCGGGGGGGCTGGAGATACGCAGTATTTT. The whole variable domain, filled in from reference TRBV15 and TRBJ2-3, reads DAMVIQNPRYQVTQFGKPVTLSCSQTLNHNVMYWYQQKSSQAPKLLFHYYDKDFNNEADTPDNFQSRRPNTSFCFLDIRSPGLGDTAMYLCATSRDSASGGAGDTQYFGPGTRLTVL.

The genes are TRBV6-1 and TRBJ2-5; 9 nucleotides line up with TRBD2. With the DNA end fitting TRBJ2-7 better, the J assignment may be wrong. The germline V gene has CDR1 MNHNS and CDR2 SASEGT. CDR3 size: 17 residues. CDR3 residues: CASSEIFWASGVHEQYF. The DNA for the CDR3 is TGTGCCAGCAGTGAAATCTTCTGGGCTAGCGGGGTACACGAGCAGTACTTC.

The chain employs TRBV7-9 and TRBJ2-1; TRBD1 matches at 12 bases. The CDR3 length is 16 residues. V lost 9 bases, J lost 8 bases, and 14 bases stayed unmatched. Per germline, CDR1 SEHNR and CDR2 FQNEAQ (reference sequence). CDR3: CARNRLGQGAEYEQFF. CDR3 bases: TGTGCCAGGAATCGGCTGGGACAGGGGGCGGAGTATGAGCAGTTCTTC. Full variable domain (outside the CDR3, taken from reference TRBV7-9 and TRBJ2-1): DTGVSQNPRHKITKRGQNVTFRCDPISEHNRLYWYRQTLGQGPEFLTYFQNEAQLEKSRLLSDRFSAERPKGSFSTLEIQRTEQGDSAMYLCARNRLGQGAEYEQFFGPGTRLTVL.

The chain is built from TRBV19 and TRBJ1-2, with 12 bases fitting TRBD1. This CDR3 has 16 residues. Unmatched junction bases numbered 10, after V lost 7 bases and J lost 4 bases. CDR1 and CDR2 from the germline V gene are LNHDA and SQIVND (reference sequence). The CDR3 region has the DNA TGTGCCAGTACGCGAGGGACAGGGGGCTTCTTCTATGGCTACACCTTC. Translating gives CASTRGTGGFFYGYTF.

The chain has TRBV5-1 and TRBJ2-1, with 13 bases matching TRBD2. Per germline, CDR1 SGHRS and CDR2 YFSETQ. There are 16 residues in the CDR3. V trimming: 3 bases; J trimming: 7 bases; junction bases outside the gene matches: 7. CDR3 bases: TGCGCCAGCAGCTGGACTAGCGGGAGTGGGTTGAATGAGCAGTTCTTC. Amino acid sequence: CASSWTSGSGLNEQFF.

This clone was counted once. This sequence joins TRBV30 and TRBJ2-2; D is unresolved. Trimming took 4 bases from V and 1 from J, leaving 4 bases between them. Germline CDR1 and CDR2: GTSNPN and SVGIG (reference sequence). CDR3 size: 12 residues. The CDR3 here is CAWNMNTGELFF. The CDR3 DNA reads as TGTGCCTGGAACATGAACACCGGGGAGCTGTTTTTT.